Described below is a single T cell receptor beta chain sequence and its context. This receptor's antigen is unknown. Within one base of it there is no much larger clone, and no base qualities were kept. The entry originates in a study of shared clonotypes between healthy human individuals (dated by TCRdb to about 2020). Broadly, across the study: The cohort included three men and two women between 18 and 49 years of age. The study deeply sequenced blood TCR repertoires of five healthy adults to estimate repertoire size and the extent of clonotype sharing between individuals. To increase sequencing depth and limit assay-specific biases, different laboratories used diverse techniques to prepare libraries and sequence TCR repertoires. Between about 0.85 and 10 billion PBMCs per donor were obtained by leukapheresis. General findings and caveats noted by the study authors: Sampling was restricted to blood, and TCR repertoires in tissue are likely to differ from TCR repertoires in blood. Pairwise subsampling indicated that sequencing depth was expected to affect the degree of clonotype sharing among donors. Because the study included only a small number of donors, the genetic and exposure-history diversity represented was limited.

Using the deep immunoSEQ assay, multiplex PCR amplified TCR CDR3 regions from genomic DNA. Genomic DNA extracted from each cell subset was distributed evenly over all wells of several immunoSEQ 96-well plates, and each plate served as one replicate. For unsorted PBMC, roughly 0.3 ug genomic DNA, equal to roughly 32,000 T cell genomes, was loaded into each replicate PCR. Genomic DNA from unsorted PBMC was sequenced over ten immunoSEQ deep assay plates. The purified libraries were quantified using a Qubit 3.0 fluorometer, sized with a Bioanalyzer 2100, and then quantified again using the KAPA Library Quantification kit. Every immunoSEQ 96-well plate was sequenced on a dedicated single-read 150-cycle Illumina NextSeq 550 flow cell. In the original analysis: Because only junctional sequences without quality scores were contained in the immunoSEQ output, filtering matching that applied to full-length reads could not be performed. Sequences were annotated with PyIR, a Python wrapper for IgBLAST v1.9, using IMGT germline references to assign V/J genes and CDR3. Reads were filtered out if the reads had weak V/J assignments (E-value above 1e-6), no CDR3, stop codons, out-of-frame junctions, or ambiguous translated residues. V3J clonotypes were defined as sequences sharing the same inferred V gene, J gene, and CDR3 amino acid sequence. Percentage overlap between repertoires was computed as shared unique clonotypes divided by the size of the smaller repertoire. Richness of each repertoire was evaluated using RTK rarefaction, the Chao1 estimator, and Recon v2.1 estimates of unobserved clonotypes. Drawn from immuneACCESS, this table holds only the in-frame rearrangements with V and J called that TCRdb kept. Clones are partly lost; checked studies trace under half to an unresolved V gene and leave the rest unexplained. V and J calls and clone size are those listed in that table; D and trimming were worked out from the DNA. The sample records some 490,000 clones, approximately 78% of which are singletons. The top ten constitute approximately 12% of the sample.

The donors were healthy, HIV-negative adults who had no recently reported acute infections or vaccinations. Every donor was a Caucasian adult living in Nashville, Tennessee, USA. For unsorted samples, 85 million to 100 million PBMCs were counted, and genomic DNA was extracted using the QIAamp DNA Blood Mini kit. After blood collection by leukapheresis, PBMCs were isolated using Ficoll-Histopaque density gradient centrifugation and then cryopreserved in the vapor phase of liquid nitrogen. The sample was PBMCs. The TCR originated in a woman between 40 and 55 years old in good health. Some clones in this sample may be carry-over from other donors' samples.

The CDR3: CASSRSGRDSYNEQFF. The sequenced DNA is TGTGCCAGCAGCCGTAGCGGGAGGGACTCCTACAATGAGCAGTTCTTC. The chain is encoded by TRBV2 joined to TRBJ2-1, with 11 junctional bases fitting TRBD2. Its CDR3 holds 16 amino acids, cysteine through phenylalanine. The CDR3 DNA has 48 bases and is translated from base 1. Per the germline V gene, SNHLY is the CDR1 and FYNNEI is the CDR2. V lost 6 bases and J lost 0 bases, and the count of bases not matched to a germline gene is 4.